The 13 T cell receptor beta chains given below trace back to one sample, sequenced in a study of blood T cells in healthy people across ages. Combining a sample-barcoded 5' primer with a J-beta primer mix, a second PCR ran for roughly 6 to 11 cycles. TCRdb re-called the 5' RACE reads through MiXCR, storing one row per CDR3 protein. Counted here are about 650,000 distinct CDR3 sequences, roughly 30% occurring once; the ten biggest clones make up 15%. Sequencing used blood. The receptors were gathered from a woman aged 80 or older in good health.

Only a few counts were recorded for this clonotype. The chain uses TRBV5-1 and TRBJ2-7; tentative D call: TRBD2 (5 bases). CDR3 length: 15 residues. V was cut by 0 bases and J by 2 bases, with 12 bases left in between. Germline CDR1 reads SGHRS; CDR2 reads YFSETQ. The CDR3 nucleotides read TGCGCCAGCAGCTTGGGACTATATGGAGCCTACGAGCAGTACTTC. It specifies CASSLGLYGAYEQYF.

At least ten counts were recorded for this clonotype. The chain carries TRBV4-2 and TRBJ2-1; 9 bases align to TRBD1. Losses at the gene ends were 4 bases for V and 8 bases for J; bases not matched to a gene: 9. Per the germline V gene, CDR1 is LGHNA and CDR2 is YNFKEQ. There are 15 residues in the CDR3. The DNA for the CDR3 is TGTGCCAGCAGCCGCGACTGGACAGGGGCCTATGAGCAGTTCTTC. It translates to CASSRDWTGAYEQFF.

This clonotype was seen a few times. This chain joins TRBV27 and TRBJ1-1, with no clear D. Trimming stripped 3 bases from V and 0 bases from J, with 14 bases between. Germline V gene lookup returns CDR1 MNHEY and CDR2 SMNVEV (reference sequence). The CDR3 runs to 16 residues. This CDR3 is CASSFGRHSLNTEAFF. The CDR3 nucleotides read TGTGCCAGCAGTTTTGGGCGGCATTCTCTGAACACTGAAGCTTTCTTT.

This clonotype has more than one count but fewer than ten. This may be a read error: a much more frequent sequence differs by one nucleotide. The J gene is TRBJ2-5, the V gene TRBV3-1; perhaps TRBD1 as D (5 bases). Between the trimmed V and J ends, which lost 0 bases and 11 bases, there was a span of 19 bases. This CDR3 is built from 15 residues. CDR1 LGHDT and CDR2 YNNKEL come from the germline V gene (reference sequence). CDR3 bases: TGTGCCAGCAGCCAAGAGAGTGGAGTGGGGCTAAGGCAGTACTTC. Its translation: CASSQESGVGLRQYF.

This clonotype was observed many times. The chain combines TRBV3-1 with TRBJ1-2; no firm D call. Germline-derived CDR1 and CDR2 are LGHDT and YNNKEL (reference sequence). The ends were cut back, 1 base at V and 8 bases at J, with 5 bases in the middle. This CDR3 is built from 11 residues. Here the CDR3 reads CASSQAGGYTF. In nucleotides, the CDR3 is TGTGCCAGCAGCCAAGCGGGGGGCTACACCTTC.

This clonotype was seen only a few times. It may be a read error: a sequence one base away is much more abundant. The rearrangement links TRBV3-1 to TRBJ2-4, with D perhaps TRBD2 (6 bases). This CDR3 contains 15 residues. Germline V CDR1 and CDR2: LGHDT, YNNKEL (reference sequence). CDR3 sequence (DNA): TGTGTCAGCAGCCAAGAGTGGGGACTCAAAAACATTCAGTACTTC. Its protein is CVSSQEWGLKNIQYF. Looking up the rest from reference TRBV3-1 and TRBJ2-4 gives the full variable domain: DTAVSQTPKYLVTQMGNDKSIKCEQNLGHDTMYWYKQDSKKFLKIMFSYNNKELIINETVPNRFSPKSPDKAHLNLHINSLELGDSAVYFCVSSQEWGLKNIQYFGAGTRLSVL.

This clonotype was counted ten times or more. The chain combines TRBV5-1 with TRBJ2-3; D may match TRBD1 or TRBD2 (5 bases each). From germline, CDR1 is SGHRS and CDR2 YFSETQ. V lost 4 bases and J 0 bases, leaving 12 bases between the germline ends. This CDR3 is built from 15 residues. CDR3 bases: TGCGCCAGCAGCGACGGGACCCCGAGCACAGATACGCAGTATTTT. Protein sequence: CASSDGTPSTDTQYF.

The chain combines TRBV19 with TRBJ1-2; D ambiguous. This CDR3 spans 13 amino acids. The V and J ends lost 9 bases and 1 base respectively, with 12 bases between them. Per the germline V gene, CDR1 is LNHDA and CDR2 is SQIVND (reference sequence). As DNA, the CDR3 is TGTGCCAGCACCCTACGGAATAACTATGGCTACACCTTC. As protein: CASTLRNNYGYTF.

This clonotype was detected a few times. This chain joins TRBV20-1 and TRBJ1-6; a possible D gene is TRBD1 (5 bases). Germline CDR1 and CDR2: DFQATT and SNEGSKA (reference sequence). V shed 0 bases and J shed 9 bases, with 9 bases lying between them. The CDR3 runs to 13 residues. Here the CDR3 DNA reads TGCAGTGCTAGAGACAGGGTAGCTTCACCCCTCCACTTT. Protein: CSARDRVASPLHF.

The rearrangement joins TRBV29-1 to TRBJ2-3, with no clear D. The CDR3 length is 15 residues. In germline, CDR1 is SQVTM, CDR2 ANQGSEA. Trimming left V 7 bases short and J 3 bases short, with 20 bases between. The CDR3 DNA is TGCAGCGCCCCGGACGGGTCCCAAATTACAGATACGCAGTATTTT. It is translated as CSAPDGSQITDTQYF.

Remarks on this clonotype: A much larger clone lies a single base off, so this may be a read error. This sequence joins TRBV7-9 and TRBJ2-1; a possible D gene is TRBD1 (5 bases). Germline V lookup: CDR1 SEHNR, CDR2 FQNEAQ (reference sequence). Trimming pared 5 bases from V and 6 bases from J, leaving 11 bases between. The CDR3 totals 13 residues. CDR3 bases: TGTGCCAGCAGCCTCAGGGAATTCAATGAGCAGTTCTTC. It codes for CASSLREFNEQFF.

The CDR3 nucleotides read TGTGCCAGCAGCTTAGTACGGGATGAGCAGTTCTTC. Translating gives CASSLVRDEQFF. This rearrangement joins TRBV7-2 to TRBJ2-1; no firm D call. The CDR3 runs 12 residues. V lost 1 base to trimming and J lost 8 bases, with 6 bases between them. Germline V lookup: CDR1 SGHTA, CDR2 FQGNSA.

There are many counts of this clonotype. The chain employs TRBV7-2 and TRBJ2-7; 7 bases agree with TRBD1. The junction had 8 bases not matched to a gene; V was cut back by 2 bases and J by 7 bases. Germline V gene sequence: CDR1 SGHTA, CDR2 FQGNSA. The CDR3 loop spans 14 amino acids. Here the CDR3 reads CASSLSRSTGEQYF. Written as DNA, the CDR3 is TGTGCCAGCAGCTTATCCCGATCGACAGGGGAGCAGTACTTC.